The 5 T cell receptor beta chains below all came from one sample that was sequenced in a study of shared clonotypes between healthy human individuals. The table came from immunoSEQ multiplex PCR; TCRdb's copy has only in-frame clones and leaves some out. The profile shows about 510,000 clones, over 75% of them singletons. The material sequenced was PBMCs. These receptors originate from a woman aged 40 to 50 in good health. Some clones in this sample may be carry-over from other donors' samples.

The V and J genes are TRBV7-3 and TRBJ1-2, with D tentatively TRBD1 (5 bases). CDR1 and CDR2 (germline): SGHTA, FQGTGA. The length of the CDR3 is 15 residues. V lost 0 bases and J lost 5, with 13 bases in between. Here the CDR3 DNA reads TGTGCCAGCAGCTTAACAGGTAGGGGCCGGTATGGCTACACCTTC. Translating gives CASSLTGRGRYGYTF.

The rearrangement joins TRBV9 to TRBJ2-3; 15 bases match TRBD2. The CDR3 consists of 15 residues. Germline V gives CDR1 SGDLS, CDR2 YYNGEE. The J segment lost 6 bases and the V segment lost 2 bases, leaving 1 base of the junction unmatched. The CDR3, as DNA: TGTGCCAGCAGCGTGGGGACTAGCGGGGGGGATACGCAGTATTTT. This codes for CASSVGTSGGDTQYF.

The chain uses TRBV25-1 and TRBJ2-7; D is undetermined. Trimming pared 6 bases from V and 6 bases from J, leaving 18 bases between. Germline V CDR1 and CDR2: MGHDK, SYGVNS. The CDR3 consists of 14 residues. The DNA for the CDR3 is TGTGCCAGCAGAGACCCGACACCTATAAGCGAGCAGTACTTC. Residues: CASRDPTPISEQYF.

The V and J genes are TRBV30 and TRBJ1-2, with a tentative D call TRBD1 (6 bases). The germline V gene encodes CDR1 GTSNPN and CDR2 SVGIG (reference sequence). Between the trimmed V and J ends, which lost 1 base and 5 bases, there was a span of 14 bases. The CDR3 runs to 14 residues. The CDR3 protein is CAWSEGGQVYGYTF. The CDR3 region has the DNA TGTGCCTGGAGTGAGGGGGGGCAGGTGTATGGCTACACCTTC.

This clone was detected once. In nucleotides, the CDR3 is TGTGCCAGCTCACCGGTAATCCAGGGATCTGGAAACACCATATATTTT. This gives the protein CASSPVIQGSGNTIYF. The chain uses TRBV18 and TRBJ1-3; TRBD1 is a possible D gene (5 bases). The CDR3 consists of 16 residues. V gave up 3 bases and J gave up 1 base, with 13 bases separating them. The V gene's germline CDR1 is KGHSH and CDR2 LQKENI.